The TCR beta chain under discussion was sequenced for a study of CD8+ T cells in alopecia areata. The CDR3 is 13 amino acids. The ends lost 5 bases at V and 5 bases at J; junction bases unmatched: 4. Germline loops: CDR1 MNHNS, CDR2 SASEGT. cDNA reverse transcribed from extracted RNA served as the sequencing template. Clones were read by immunoSEQ multiplex PCR, and TCRdb kept only the in-frame ones, dropping some. The sample contains approximately 210,000 clones, under 70% of which appear only once. Treatment meaning: oral pan-JAK inhibitor, 5-10 mg twice daily. In this sample, this clone turned up many times.

This TCR was sampled from a human donor with alopecia areata. Here the sequenced sample was CD4+ T cells sorted from blood, taken at roughly week 45, from a patient treated with tofacitinib. V is TRBV6-1 and J is TRBJ2-3; 7 positions agree with TRBD1. CDR3 sequence: CASSSHRGDTQYF. The CDR3 DNA sequence: TGTGCCAGCAGTTCCCACAGGGGAGATACGCAGTATTTT.